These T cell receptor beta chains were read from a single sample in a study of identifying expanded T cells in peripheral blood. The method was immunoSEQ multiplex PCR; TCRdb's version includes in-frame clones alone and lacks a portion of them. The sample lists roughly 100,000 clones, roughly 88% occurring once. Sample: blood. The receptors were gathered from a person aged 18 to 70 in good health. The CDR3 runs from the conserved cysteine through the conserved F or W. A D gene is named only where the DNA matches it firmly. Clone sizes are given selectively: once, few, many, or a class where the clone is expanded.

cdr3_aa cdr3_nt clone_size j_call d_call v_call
CASSENRGIEAFF TGTGCCAGCAGTGAAAACAGGGGGATAGAAGCTTTCTTT - TRBJ1-1 TRBD1 TRBV25-1
CASSPGGGAYGYTF TGCGCCAGCAGCCCCGGCGGCGGTGCATATGGCTACACCTTC once TRBJ1-2 - TRBV4-3
CASSLFVTNSGEQYF TGTGCCAGCAGTTTATTCGTGACAAATTCGGGCGAGCAGTACTTC - TRBJ2-7 - TRBV28
CASSFGGQSQETQYF TGTGCCAGCAGCTTTGGGGGACAGAGCCAAGAGACCCAGTACTTC - TRBJ2-5 TRBD1 TRBV7-2
CASSLGPGDTEAFF TGCGCCAGCAGCTTGGGCCCCGGGGACACTGAAGCTTTCTTT - TRBJ1-1 - TRBV5-1
CASSARTGNYGYTF TGTGCCAGCAGCGCCCGGACAGGGAACTATGGCTACACCTTC - TRBJ1-2 TRBD1 TRBV5-4
CASRGRTQYF TGTGCCAGCAGGGGGAGGACGCAGTATTTT once TRBJ2-3 - TRBV6-1
CATGTVNTEAFF TGTGCCACAGGGACAGTGAACACTGAAGCTTTCTTT - TRBJ1-1 TRBD1 TRBV6-6
CASSQEIGGFPEQFF TGCGCCAGCAGCCAAGAGATAGGAGGGTTTCCTGAGCAGTTCTTC - TRBJ2-1 - TRBV4-3
CASSVGDGHYGYTF TGTGCCAGCAGCGTAGGGGACGGACACTATGGCTACACCTTC - TRBJ1-2 - TRBV9
CASSPTTSTDTQYF TGTGCCAGCAGCCCTACCACTAGCACAGATACGCAGTATTTT - TRBJ2-3 - TRBV6-6
CASSSAWGAGELFF TGCGCCAGCAGCTCCGCGTGGGGAGCCGGGGAGCTGTTTTTT - TRBJ2-2 - TRBV5-1
CASREGLGTDTQYF TGTGCCAGCCGGGAGGGGTTGGGGACAGATACGCAGTATTTT - TRBJ2-3 TRBD2 TRBV6-5
CASSQPTGRLGELFF TGCGCCAGCAGCCAGCCGACAGGGAGGTTGGGGGAGCTGTTTTTT - TRBJ2-2 - TRBV5-1
CASSLVAFHEQYF TGTGCCAGCAGCTTGGTAGCATTCCACGAGCAGTACTTC few TRBJ2-7 - TRBV5-6
CASSVTSQGGGNYGYTF TGTGCCAGCAGTGTCACCTCCCAGGGGGGGGGTAACTATGGCTACACCTTC - TRBJ1-2 TRBD1 TRBV28
CASSKTPLYTF TGTGCCAGCAGCAAGACACCTCTCTACACCTTC - TRBJ1-2 - TRBV2
CASSLGEGQPQHF TGTGCCAGCAGCTTAGGGGAGGGTCAGCCCCAGCATTTT - TRBJ1-5 - TRBV7-2
CASTVAIASHIQYF TGTGCCAGCACGGTCGCCATCGCCTCGCACATTCAGTACTTC - TRBJ2-4 - TRBV2
CASSQDWRGTEAFF TGCGCCAGCAGCCAAGATTGGAGGGGTACTGAAGCTTTCTTT - TRBJ1-1 - TRBV4-3
CSVGREGQGDTQYF TGCAGCGTTGGGCGGGAGGGCCAAGGAGATACGCAGTATTTT once TRBJ2-3 TRBD2 TRBV29-1
CASSLTPDGNTIYF TGTGCCAGCAGCTTAACCCCAGACGGAAACACCATATATTTT - TRBJ1-3 - TRBV7-2
CASSATGTGYQPQHF TGTGCCAGCAGCGCTACCGGGACAGGATATCAGCCCCAGCATTTT - TRBJ1-5 TRBD1 TRBV2
CATSRDPGTGGYEQYF TGTGCCACCAGCAGAGACCCGGGCACAGGGGGGTACGAGCAGTACTTC - TRBJ2-7 TRBD1 TRBV15